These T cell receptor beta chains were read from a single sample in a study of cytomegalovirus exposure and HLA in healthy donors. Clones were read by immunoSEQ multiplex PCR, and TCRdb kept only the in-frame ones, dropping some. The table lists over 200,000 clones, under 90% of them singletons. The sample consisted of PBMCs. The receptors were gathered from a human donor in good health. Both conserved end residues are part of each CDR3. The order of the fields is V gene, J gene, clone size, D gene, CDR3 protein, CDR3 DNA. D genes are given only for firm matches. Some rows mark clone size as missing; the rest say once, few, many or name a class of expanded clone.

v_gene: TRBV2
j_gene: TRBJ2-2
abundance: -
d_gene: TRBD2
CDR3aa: CASRETSGGVFAGELFF
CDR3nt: TGTGCCAGCAGGGAGACTAGCGGGGGGGTCTTCGCCGGGGAGCTGTTTTTT

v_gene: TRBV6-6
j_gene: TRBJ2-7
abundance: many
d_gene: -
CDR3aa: CASSFIQGPSYEQYF
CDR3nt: TGTGCCAGCAGTTTCATCCAGGGTCCCTCCTACGAGCAGTACTTC

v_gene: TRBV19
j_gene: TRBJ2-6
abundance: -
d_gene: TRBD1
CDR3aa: CASGTGFSGANVLTF
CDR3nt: TGTGCCAGCGGGACAGGGTTCTCTGGGGCCAACGTCCTGACTTTC

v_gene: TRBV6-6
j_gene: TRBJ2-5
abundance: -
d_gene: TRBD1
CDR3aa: CASSRSDRGETQYF
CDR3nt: TGTGCCAGCAGCCGGAGCGACAGGGGTGAGACCCAGTACTTC

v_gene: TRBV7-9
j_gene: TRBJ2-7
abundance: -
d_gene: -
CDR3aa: CASSLGTYEQYF
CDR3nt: TGTGCCAGCAGCCTCGGGACCTACGAGCAGTACTTC

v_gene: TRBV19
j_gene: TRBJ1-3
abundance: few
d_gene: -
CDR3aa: CASSIFSLAGNTIYF
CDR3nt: TGTGCCAGTAGTATATTTTCTCTAGCTGGAAACACCATATATTTT

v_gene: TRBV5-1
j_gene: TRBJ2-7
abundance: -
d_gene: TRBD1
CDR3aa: CASSLGQGAYEQYF
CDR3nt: TGCGCCAGCAGCTTGGGACAGGGAGCCTACGAGCAGTACTTC

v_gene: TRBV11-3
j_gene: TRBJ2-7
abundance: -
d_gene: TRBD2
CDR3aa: CASSAGLAGAYEQYF
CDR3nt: TGTGCCAGCAGCGCCGGACTAGCGGGAGCCTACGAGCAGTACTTC

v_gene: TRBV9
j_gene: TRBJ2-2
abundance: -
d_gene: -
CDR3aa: CASSVAPVGELFF
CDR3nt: TGTGCCAGCAGCGTAGCTCCGGTTGGGGAGCTGTTTTTT

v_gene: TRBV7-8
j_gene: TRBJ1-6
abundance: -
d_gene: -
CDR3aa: CASSLDGGDYSPLHF
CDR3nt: TGTGCCAGCAGCCTAGACGGTGGCGACTATTCACCCCTCCACTTT

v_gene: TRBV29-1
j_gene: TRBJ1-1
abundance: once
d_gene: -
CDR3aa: CSVEGASTEAFF
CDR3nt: TGCAGCGTTGAAGGAGCGTCTACTGAAGCTTTCTTT

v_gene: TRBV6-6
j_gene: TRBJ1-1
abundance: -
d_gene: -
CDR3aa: CATNSYGTRNTEAFF
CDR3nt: TGTGCCACCAATTCCTACGGGACACGGAACACTGAAGCTTTCTTT

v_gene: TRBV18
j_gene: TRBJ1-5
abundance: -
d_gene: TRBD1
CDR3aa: CASSPLDRRDQPQHF
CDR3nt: TGTGCCAGCTCACCTTTGGACAGGCGAGATCAGCCCCAGCATTTT

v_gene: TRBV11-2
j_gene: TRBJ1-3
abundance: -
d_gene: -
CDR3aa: CASSLVGAREYF
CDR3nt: TGTGCCAGCAGCTTAGTTGGAGCTAGAGAATATTTT

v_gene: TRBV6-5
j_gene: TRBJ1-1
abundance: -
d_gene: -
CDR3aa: CASSEGMNTEAFF
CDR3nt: TGTGCCAGCAGTGAGGGCATGAACACTGAAGCTTTCTTT

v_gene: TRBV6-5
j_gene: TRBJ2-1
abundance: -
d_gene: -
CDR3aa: CASSSQGDLGYNEQFF
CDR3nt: TGTGCCAGCAGTTCCCAGGGGGACTTGGGTTACAATGAGCAGTTCTTC

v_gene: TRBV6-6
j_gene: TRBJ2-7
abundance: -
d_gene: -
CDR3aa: CASSIGPLSGVNEQYF
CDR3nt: TGTGCCAGCAGCATTGGCCCTCTATCGGGAGTTAACGAGCAGTACTTC

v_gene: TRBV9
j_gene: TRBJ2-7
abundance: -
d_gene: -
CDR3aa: CASSAQGTGTYEQYF
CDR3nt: TGTGCCAGCAGCGCCCAGGGGACGGGGACCTACGAGCAGTACTTC

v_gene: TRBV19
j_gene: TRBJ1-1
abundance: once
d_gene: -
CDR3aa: CASKQGSEAFF
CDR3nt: TGTGCCAGTAAGCAGGGCTCTGAAGCTTTCTTT

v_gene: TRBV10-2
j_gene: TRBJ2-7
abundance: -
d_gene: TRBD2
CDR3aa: CASTSGTSGEQYF
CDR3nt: TGCGCCAGCACTTCCGGGACTAGCGGGGAGCAGTACTTC

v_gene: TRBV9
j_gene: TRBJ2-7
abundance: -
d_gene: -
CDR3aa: CASSQARGYEQYF
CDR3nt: TGTGCCAGCAGTCAAGCCAGGGGCTACGAGCAGTACTTC

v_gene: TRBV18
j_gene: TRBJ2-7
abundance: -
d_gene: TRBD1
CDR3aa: CASSPRGQVYEQYF
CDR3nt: TGTGCCAGCTCACCGCGGGGACAGGTCTACGAGCAGTACTTC

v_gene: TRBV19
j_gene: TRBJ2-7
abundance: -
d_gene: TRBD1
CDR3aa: CASEDRGFNEQYF
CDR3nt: TGTGCCAGTGAGGACAGGGGTTTCAACGAGCAGTACTTC

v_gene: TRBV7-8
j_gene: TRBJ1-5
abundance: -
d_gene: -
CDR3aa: CASSLVRTPKGGPHF
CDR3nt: TGTGCCAGCAGCTTAGTGAGGACACCAAAAGGGGGACCGCATTTT

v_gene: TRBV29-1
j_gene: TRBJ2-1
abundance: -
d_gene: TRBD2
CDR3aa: CSARTSGTNEQFF
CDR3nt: TGCAGCGCAAGGACTAGCGGAACCAATGAGCAGTTCTTC

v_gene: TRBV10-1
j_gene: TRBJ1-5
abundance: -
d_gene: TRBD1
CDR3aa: CASSESGDSPSNQPQHF
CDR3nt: TGCGCCAGCAGTGAGTCAGGGGACAGTCCCAGCAATCAGCCCCAGCATTTT

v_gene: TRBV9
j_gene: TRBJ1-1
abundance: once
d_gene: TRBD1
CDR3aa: CASSVGTGGDTEAFF
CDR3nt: TGTGCCAGCAGCGTGGGGACAGGGGGCGACACTGAAGCTTTCTTT

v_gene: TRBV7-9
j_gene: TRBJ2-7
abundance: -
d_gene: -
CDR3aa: CASSLARFPYEQYF
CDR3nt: TGTGCCAGCAGCTTAGCCAGGTTCCCCTACGAGCAGTACTTC

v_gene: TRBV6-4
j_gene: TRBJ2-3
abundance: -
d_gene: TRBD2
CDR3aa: CASSVSGTHTDTQYF
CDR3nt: TGTGCCAGCAGTGTTAGCGGGACCCACACAGATACGCAGTATTTT

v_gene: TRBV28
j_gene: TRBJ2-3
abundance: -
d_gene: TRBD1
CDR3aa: CAMTGQGAGDTQYF
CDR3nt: TGTGCCATGACCGGACAGGGGGCAGGAGATACGCAGTATTTT

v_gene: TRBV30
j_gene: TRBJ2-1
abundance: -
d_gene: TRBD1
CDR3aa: CAWSWGQAYNEQFF
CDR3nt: TGTGCCTGGAGTTGGGGACAGGCATACAATGAGCAGTTCTTC

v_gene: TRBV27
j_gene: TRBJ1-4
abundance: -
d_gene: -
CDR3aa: CASSFCWQCDEKLFF
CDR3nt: TGTGCCAGCAGTTTTTGTTGGCAGTGTGATGAAAAACTGTTTTTT

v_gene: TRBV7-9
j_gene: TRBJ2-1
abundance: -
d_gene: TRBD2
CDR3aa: CASSFTSGIGYEQFF
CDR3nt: TGTGCCAGCAGCTTCACTAGCGGGATTGGCTATGAGCAGTTCTTC

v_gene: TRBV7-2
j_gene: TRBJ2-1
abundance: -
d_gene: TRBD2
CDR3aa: CASSYRLAGLNEQFF
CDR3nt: TGTGCCAGCAGCTATCGACTAGCGGGTCTCAATGAGCAGTTCTTC

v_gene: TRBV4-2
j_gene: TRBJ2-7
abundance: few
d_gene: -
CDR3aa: CASSLRVKSDSYEQYF
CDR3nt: TGTGCCAGCAGCCTACGGGTGAAAAGTGACTCCTACGAGCAGTACTTC

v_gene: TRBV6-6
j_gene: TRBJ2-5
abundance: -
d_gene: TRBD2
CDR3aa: CASSSLLAGSFTQYF
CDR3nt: TGTGCCAGCAGTTCCCTACTAGCGGGAAGTTTTACCCAGTACTTC

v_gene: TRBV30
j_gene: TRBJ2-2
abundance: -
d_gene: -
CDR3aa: CASAQQAGELFF
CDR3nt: TGTGCCTCTGCCCAACAGGCCGGGGAGCTGTTTTTT

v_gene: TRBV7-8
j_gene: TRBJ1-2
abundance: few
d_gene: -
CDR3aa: CASSPRQVTNYGYTF
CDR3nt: TGTGCCAGCAGCCCCAGACAGGTTACCAACTATGGCTACACCTTC

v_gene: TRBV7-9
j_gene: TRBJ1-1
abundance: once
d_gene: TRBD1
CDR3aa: CASSFTGGDTEAFF
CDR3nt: TGTGCCAGCAGCTTCACAGGGGGGGACACTGAAGCTTTCTTT

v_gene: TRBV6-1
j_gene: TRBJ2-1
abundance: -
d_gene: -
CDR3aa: CASSVNWRLPFF
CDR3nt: TGTGCCAGCAGTGTAAACTGGAGATTGCCGTTCTTC

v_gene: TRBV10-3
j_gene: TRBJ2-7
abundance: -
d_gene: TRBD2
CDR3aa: CATASAGDLAEQYF
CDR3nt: TGTGCCACCGCATCAGCGGGAGACCTCGCCGAGCAGTACTTC

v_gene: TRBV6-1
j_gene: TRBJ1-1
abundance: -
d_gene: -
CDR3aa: CASSELGSGVGAFF
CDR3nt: TGTGCCAGCAGTGAACTAGGCTCGGGGGTTGGGGCTTTCTTT

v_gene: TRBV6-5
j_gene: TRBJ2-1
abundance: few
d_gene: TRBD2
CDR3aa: CASSFPGTSKQFF
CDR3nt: TGTGCCAGCAGTTTCCCCGGGACTAGCAAGCAGTTCTTC

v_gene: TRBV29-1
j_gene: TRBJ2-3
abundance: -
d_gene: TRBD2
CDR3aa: CSGTSGRTDTQYF
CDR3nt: TGCAGCGGGACTAGCGGGAGGACAGATACGCAGTATTTT

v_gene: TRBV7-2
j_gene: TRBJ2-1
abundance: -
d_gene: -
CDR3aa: CASRRVGGGQFF
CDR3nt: TGTGCCAGCAGAAGAGTGGGGGGGGGCCAGTTCTTC